Described below is a single T cell receptor beta chain sequence and its context. The antigen is undetermined. The repertoire was sequenced with immunoSEQ multiplex PCR; TCRdb's copy has only in-frame clones and lacks some. The table lists approximately 130,000 clones, just over 90% of them singletons. The sample originates from a study of graft-versus-host responses after intestinal transplantation. As for the study in general: Recipients had multivisceral, liver-intestinal, or isolated intestinal transplants. Every one of the recipients received anti-thymocyte globulin induction and afterwards took tacrolimus and steroids for around three years.

Study conclusions and caveats: Circulating GvH clone levels at their peak were associated with HvG declines (early post-transplant). High graft-versus-host to host-versus-graft T cell clonal ratios marked allografts of patients with graft-donor macrochimerism.

Material: unstimulated CD4+ T cells sorted from spleen or lymph node cells, obtained before intestinal transplant. The clonotype comes from a human donor who received an intestinal transplant.

The CDR3 loop is CASSPGAVNSPLHF. CDR3 DNA: TGTGCCAGCAGTCCAGGGGCTGTAAATTCACCCCTCCACTTT. The chain couples TRBV2 to TRBJ1-6; D is perhaps TRBD1 (6 bases). Germline V gives CDR1 SNHLY, CDR2 FYNNEI. CDR3 length: 14 amino acids. Trimming stripped 5 bases from V and 7 bases from J, with 12 bases between.